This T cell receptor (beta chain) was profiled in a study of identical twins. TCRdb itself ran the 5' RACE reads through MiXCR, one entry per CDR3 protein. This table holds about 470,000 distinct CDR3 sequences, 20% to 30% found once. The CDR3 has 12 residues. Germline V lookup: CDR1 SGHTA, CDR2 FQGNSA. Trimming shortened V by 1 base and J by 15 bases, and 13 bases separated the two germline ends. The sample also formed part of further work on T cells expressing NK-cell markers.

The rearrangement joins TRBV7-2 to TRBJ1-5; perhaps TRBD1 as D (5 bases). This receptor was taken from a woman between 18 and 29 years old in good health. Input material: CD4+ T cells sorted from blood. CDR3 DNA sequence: TGTGCCAGCAGCTTAGTGGCAGGGCTTCCGCATTTT. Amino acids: CASSLVAGLPHF. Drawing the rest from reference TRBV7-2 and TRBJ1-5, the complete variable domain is GAGVSQSPSNKVTEKGKDVELRCDPISGHTALYWYRQSLGQGLEFLIYFQGNSAPDKSGLPSDRFSAERTGGSVSTLTIQRTQQEDSAVYLCASSLVAGLPHFGDGTRLSIL.